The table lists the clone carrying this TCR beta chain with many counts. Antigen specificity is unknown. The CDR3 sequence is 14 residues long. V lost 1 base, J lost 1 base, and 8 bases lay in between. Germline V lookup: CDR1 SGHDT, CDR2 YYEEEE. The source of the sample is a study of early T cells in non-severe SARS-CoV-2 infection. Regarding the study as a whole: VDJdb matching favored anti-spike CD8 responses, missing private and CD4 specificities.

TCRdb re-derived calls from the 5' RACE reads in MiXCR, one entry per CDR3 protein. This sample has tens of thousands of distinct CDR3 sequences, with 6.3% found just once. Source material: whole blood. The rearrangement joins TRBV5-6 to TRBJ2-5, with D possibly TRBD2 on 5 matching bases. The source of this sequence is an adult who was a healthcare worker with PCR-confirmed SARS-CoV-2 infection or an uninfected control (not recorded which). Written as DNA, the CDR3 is TGTGCCAGCAGCTTGCTCAGCGGCCAAGAGACCCAGTACTTC. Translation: CASSLLSGQETQYF.